These T cell receptor beta chains were read from a single sample in a study of cytomegalovirus exposure and HLA in healthy donors. Some clones are missing from TCRdb's copy, which holds only in-frame ones; the method was immunoSEQ multiplex PCR. This sample has 200,000 to 250,000 clones, with approximately 84% found just once. Sequencing used PBMCs. These receptors all stem from a woman between 40 and 55 years old in good health and CMV-seronegative. Each CDR3 is given with its conserved first and last residue. The order of the fields is clone size, J gene, D gene, V gene, CDR3 protein, CDR3 DNA. The D gene is left open where the match is weak. Expanded clones get a size class; other rows say once, few or many, or leave the size out.

>NA|TRBJ2-7|TRBD2|TRBV4-1
CASSLLAGSYEQYF
TGCGCCAGCAGCCTACTAGCGGGGTCGTACGAGCAGTACTTC
>NA|TRBJ1-1|NA|TRBV30
CAWSSSTEAFF
TGTGCCTGGAGCTCTTCTACTGAAGCTTTCTTT
>NA|TRBJ2-7|NA|TRBV9
CASSVGQGLSYEQYF
TGTGCCAGCAGCGTCGGTCAGGGGTTGTCCTACGAGCAGTACTTC
>NA|TRBJ2-3|NA|TRBV18
CASSPASGRTDTQYF
TGTGCCAGCTCACCCGCTTCGGGTAGAACAGATACGCAGTATTTT
>NA|TRBJ2-3|NA|TRBV4-3
CASSQDGASPDTQYF
TGCGCCAGCAGCCAAGATGGGGCCTCCCCAGATACGCAGTATTTT
>NA|TRBJ2-7|NA|TRBV7-2
CASSRTAIYEQYF
TGTGCCAGCAGCAGGACAGCCATCTACGAGCAGTACTTC
>NA|TRBJ2-2|TRBD1|TRBV9
CASSATGTVNTGELFF
TGTGCCAGCAGCGCAACAGGGACAGTCAACACCGGGGAGCTGTTTTTT
>NA|TRBJ1-2|TRBD1|TRBV7-3
CASSRSGTDGYTF
TGTGCCAGCAGCCGTTCCGGGACAGACGGCTACACCTTC
>NA|TRBJ2-3|NA|TRBV28
CASSPTGLGGNTQYF
TGTGCCAGCAGTCCGACGGGACTTGGGGGGAATACGCAGTATTTT
>NA|TRBJ1-1|TRBD1|TRBV5-1
CASSPGTGGTEAFF
TGCGCCAGCAGCCCAGGGACAGGGGGGACTGAAGCTTTCTTT
>once|TRBJ1-2|TRBD1|TRBV9
CASSVGTGLYGYTF
TGTGCCAGCAGCGTCGGGACAGGCCTCTATGGCTACACCTTC
>NA|TRBJ1-5|NA|TRBV7-2
CASSLGRGQPQHF
TGTGCCAGCAGCTTAGGCAGGGGTCAGCCCCAGCATTTT
>NA|TRBJ1-2|NA|TRBV19
CASSIFQGSREVYGYTF
TGTGCCAGTAGTATATTTCAGGGCAGTCGAGAAGTCTATGGCTACACCTTC
>NA|TRBJ2-7|NA|TRBV29-1
CSVGETYEQYF
TGCAGCGTTGGCGAAACCTACGAGCAGTACTTC
>NA|TRBJ1-2|TRBD1|TRBV13
CASSAGQSGYTF
TGTGCCAGCAGCGCGGGACAGTCTGGCTACACCTTC
>NA|TRBJ1-2|TRBD1|TRBV19
CASLDRGVHGYTF
TGTGCCAGCCTTGACAGGGGAGTACATGGCTACACCTTC
>NA|TRBJ2-7|NA|TRBV10-3
CAISEADSTEQYF
TGTGCCATCAGTGAGGCCGACAGTACCGAGCAGTACTTC
>NA|TRBJ2-7|TRBD2|TRBV28
CASSLGLAGGWTYEQYF
TGTGCCAGCAGTCTGGGACTAGCGGGGGGTTGGACCTACGAGCAGTACTTC
>many|TRBJ2-2|TRBD2|TRBV7-7
CASRTSGHTGELFF
TGTGCTAGCAGGACTAGCGGACACACCGGGGAGCTGTTTTTT
>once|TRBJ2-1|TRBD2|TRBV11-1
CASSPGGYNEQFF
TGTGCCAGCAGCCCGGGGGGCTACAATGAGCAGTTCTTC
>NA|TRBJ2-1|TRBD1|TRBV6-1
CASNRDRAYNEQFF
TGTGCCAGCAACAGGGACAGGGCCTACAATGAGCAGTTCTTC
>NA|TRBJ1-4|TRBD1|TRBV11-2
CASSSAGTVGEKLFF
TGTGCCAGCAGCTCGGCGGGGACAGTAGGAGAAAAACTGTTTTTT
>once|TRBJ1-5|NA|TRBV7-8
CASSPSNQPQHF
TGTGCCAGCAGCCCGAGCAATCAGCCCCAGCATTTT
>NA|TRBJ1-1|TRBD1|TRBV7-8
CASSWTGARNTEAFF
TGTGCCAGCAGCTGGACAGGGGCGAGGAACACTGAAGCTTTCTTT
>NA|TRBJ1-3|TRBD1|TRBV25-1
CASSESRTGLSGNTIYF
TGTGCCAGCAGTGAAAGCAGGACAGGTCTCTCTGGAAACACCATATATTTT
>NA|TRBJ2-7|TRBD1|TRBV25-1
CASSAGTVYEQYF
TGTGCCAGCAGTGCCGGGACAGTCTACGAGCAGTACTTC
>NA|TRBJ2-2|TRBD1|TRBV5-6
CASSLLGQVHTGELFF
TGTGCCAGCAGCTTGTTGGGACAGGTCCACACCGGGGAGCTGTTTTTT
>once|TRBJ2-7|NA|TRBV12-5
CASGLPGENTEDEQYF
TGTGCTAGTGGTTTGCCCGGGGAGAACACTGAGGACGAGCAGTACTTC
>NA|TRBJ1-2|NA|TRBV4-1
CASSQDPPGRGDYGYTF
TGCGCCAGCAGCCAAGATCCCCCTGGACGGGGGGACTATGGCTACACCTTC
>few|TRBJ1-2|TRBD1|TRBV7-2
CASSLGTGGYGYTF
TGTGCCAGCAGCCTGGGGACAGGGGGCTATGGCTACACCTTC
>NA|TRBJ2-5|NA|TRBV11-3
CASSRPGQETQYF
TGTGCCAGCAGCCGCCCGGGACAAGAGACCCAGTACTTC
>NA|TRBJ1-1|TRBD1|TRBV29-1
CSVGGTGALGEAEAFF
TGCAGCGTTGGGGGGACAGGGGCGCTGGGTGAAGCTGAAGCTTTCTTT
>NA|TRBJ2-1|TRBD2|TRBV19
CASSSRLAGYNEQFF
TGTGCCAGTAGTTCTAGACTAGCGGGCTACAATGAGCAGTTCTTC
>once|TRBJ2-1|TRBD2|TRBV27
CASSPGVAGFNEQFF
TGTGCCAGCAGTCCCGGGGTAGCGGGGTTTAATGAGCAGTTCTTC
>NA|TRBJ2-5|NA|TRBV7-9
CASSLRAGGFGETQYF
TGTGCCAGCAGCTTAAGGGCAGGAGGGTTTGGGGAGACCCAGTACTTC
>NA|TRBJ2-3|NA|TRBV4-3
CASSQGNRAGSSTDTQYF
TGCGCCAGCAGCCAAGGGAACAGGGCCGGATCTAGCACAGATACGCAGTATTTT
>NA|TRBJ2-7|TRBD1|TRBV2
CASTRTGFYEQYF
TGTGCCAGCACCCGGACAGGGTTCTACGAGCAGTACTTC
>few|TRBJ2-7|TRBD1|TRBV5-4
CASSRRTGQGFYEQYF
TGTGCCAGCAGCCGTAGGACGGGACAGGGATTCTACGAGCAGTACTTC
>NA|TRBJ2-7|TRBD1|TRBV7-9
CASSLGPTGGYEQYF
TGTGCCAGCAGCTTAGGGCCTACAGGGGGCTACGAGCAGTACTTC
>few|TRBJ1-3|NA|TRBV5-6
CASSLVQSLRSGNTIYF
TGTGCCAGCAGCTTGGTACAGTCTCTCCGCTCTGGAAACACCATATATTTT
>NA|TRBJ1-5|NA|TRBV19
CASTADRYTAAQHF
TGTGCCAGTACCGCGGACAGATACACTGCCGCCCAGCATTTT
>NA|TRBJ2-7|TRBD2|TRBV7-2
CASSPGTSGGYEQYF
TGTGCCAGCAGCCCAGGGACTAGCGGGGGCTACGAGCAGTACTTC
>NA|TRBJ1-2|NA|TRBV12-5
CASGRQVLYGYTF
TGTGCTAGTGGTCGACAGGTACTCTATGGCTACACCTTC
>NA|TRBJ1-2|TRBD1|TRBV2
CAGVQGAVLGYTF
TGTGCCGGCGTACAGGGGGCAGTTCTTGGCTACACCTTC
>few|TRBJ1-3|NA|TRBV2
CASSERPGNTIYF
TGTGCCAGCAGTGAGAGGCCTGGGAACACCATATATTTT
>NA|TRBJ1-3|NA|TRBV30
CAWSRPGSGNTIYF
TGTGCCTGGAGTCGACCAGGATCTGGAAACACCATATATTTT
>NA|TRBJ2-7|TRBD2|TRBV5-6
CASSLGGAAGAEQYF
TGTGCCAGCAGCTTGGGGGGGGCAGCGGGGGCCGAGCAGTACTTC
>NA|TRBJ2-7|TRBD2|TRBV15
CATSRYRGGGEQYF
TGTGCCACCAGCCGATACCGGGGGGGCGGCGAGCAGTACTTC
>NA|TRBJ2-7|NA|TRBV27
CASSPPPTQLPSYEQYF
TGTGCCAGCAGCCCACCCCCCACACAGCTACCCTCCTACGAGCAGTACTTC
>NA|TRBJ2-2|TRBD1|TRBV4-3
CASSQAKLTGRSGELFF
TGCGCCAGCAGCCAAGCAAAACTGACAGGGCGGTCCGGGGAGCTGTTTTTT
>few|TRBJ2-7|NA|TRBV10-3
CAISLSTIEQYF
TGTGCCATCAGCCTCTCGACAATCGAGCAGTACTTC
>NA|TRBJ2-2|NA|TRBV7-9
CASSLDPAVPGELFF
TGTGCCAGCAGCCTCGACCCGGCGGTCCCCGGGGAGCTGTTTTTT
>NA|TRBJ2-7|TRBD2|TRBV4-3
CASSQERRTSGYYEQYF
TGCGCCAGCAGCCAAGAACGACGGACTAGCGGTTACTACGAGCAGTACTTC
>NA|TRBJ2-2|TRBD1|TRBV5-1
CASSQQQGGTGELFF
TGCGCCAGCAGCCAACAACAGGGGGGCACCGGGGAGCTGTTTTTT
>few|TRBJ2-7|TRBD1|TRBV4-3
CASSQDSGTAFYEQYF
TGCGCCAGCAGCCAAGACTCCGGGACAGCTTTCTACGAGCAGTACTTC
>NA|TRBJ2-7|NA|TRBV27
CASSLSSYEQYF
TGTGCCAGCAGTTTGAGCTCCTACGAGCAGTACTTC